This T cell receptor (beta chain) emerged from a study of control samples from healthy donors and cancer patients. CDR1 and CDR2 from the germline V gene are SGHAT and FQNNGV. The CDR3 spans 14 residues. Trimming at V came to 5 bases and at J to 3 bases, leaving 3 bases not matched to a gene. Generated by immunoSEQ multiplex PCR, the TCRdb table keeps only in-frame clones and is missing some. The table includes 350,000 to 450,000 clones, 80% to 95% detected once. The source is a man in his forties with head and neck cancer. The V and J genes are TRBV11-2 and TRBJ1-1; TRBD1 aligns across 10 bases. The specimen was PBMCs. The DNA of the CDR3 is TGTGCCAGCAGCGACGACAGGGGGCACACTGAAGCTTTCTTT. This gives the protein CASSDDRGHTEAFF. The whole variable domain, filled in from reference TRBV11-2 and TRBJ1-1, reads EAGVAQSPRYKIIEKRQSVAFWCNPISGHATLYWYQQILGQGPKLLIQFQNNGVVDDSQLPKDRFSAERLKGVDSTLKIQPAKLEDSAVYLCASSDDRGHTEAFFGQGTRLTVV.